Below are 32 T cell receptor beta chains sequenced from a single sample in a study of PD-L1 blockade in urothelial cancer. Regarding time point: pretreatment peripheral blood. The repertoire was sequenced with immunoSEQ multiplex PCR; TCRdb's copy has only in-frame clones and lacks some. The table has roughly 63,000 clones, roughly 79% seen once; the top ten hold 5.7%. The sequenced sample was PBMCs, obtained around atezolizumab (anti-PD-L1) treatment. The receptors were sampled from a man in his 70s with urothelial cancer.

The chain has TRBV18 and TRBJ2-2, with D perhaps matching TRBD1 (6 bases). Per germline, CDR1 KGHSH and CDR2 LQKENI. Deletions cut 3 bases from V and 2 bases from J, with 13 bases between. The CDR3 consists of 16 residues. In DNA, the CDR3 is TGTGCCAGCTCACCTGTTTCGGGACACAACACCGGGGAGCTGTTTTTT. It codes for CASSPVSGHNTGELFF. The whole variable domain, filled in from reference TRBV18 and TRBJ2-2, reads NAGVMQNPRHLVRRRGQEARLRCSPMKGHSHVYWYRQLPEEGLKFMVYLQKENIIDESGMPKERFSAEFPKEGPSILRIQQVVRGDSAAYFCASSPVSGHNTGELFFGEGSRLTVL.

The rearrangement joins TRBV4-2 to TRBJ1-2; unclear D gene. Germline V gives CDR1 LGHNA, CDR2 YNFKEQ. V was shortened by 4 bases and J by 1 base, with 7 bases between the two germline ends. CDR3 length: 13 residues. CDR3 coding DNA: TGTGCCAGCAGCCGAGACGGTAACTATGGCTACACCTTC. Translating it yields CASSRDGNYGYTF.

This chain joins TRBV6-5 and TRBJ1-2; 8 positions match TRBD1. CDR3 size: 13 residues. Germline assignment: CDR1 MNHEY and CDR2 SVGAGI. The V and J ends lost 6 bases and 4 bases, in that order; junction bases with no gene match: 4. The DNA for the CDR3 is TGTGCCAGCAGACCGACAGGGGCCTATGGCTACACCTTC. Translating gives CASRPTGAYGYTF.

The chain uses TRBV6-5 and TRBJ2-7, with 9 positions matching TRBD1. The germline V gene has CDR1 MNHEY and CDR2 SVGAGI. CDR3 length: 14 residues. V lost 6 bases, J lost 5 bases, and 8 bases stayed unmatched. In DNA, the CDR3 is TGTGCCAGCAGAAAACCGGGACAGGGAAACGAGCAGTACTTC. Its protein product is CASRKPGQGNEQYF.

The chain links TRBV6-5 to TRBJ2-2; tentative D call: TRBD2 (7 bases). V lost 3 bases and J lost 5, with 16 bases in between. This CDR3 comprises 16 residues. Germline lookup yields CDR1 MNHEY and CDR2 SVGAGI. CDR3 loop: CASSYDRGAGTGELFF. CDR3 DNA sequence: TGTGCCAGCAGTTATGATCGGGGGGCGGGAACCGGGGAGCTGTTTTTT.

The chain employs TRBV29-1 and TRBJ1-2; 10 nucleotides line up with TRBD1. Looked up from germline, CDR1 is SQVTM and CDR2 is ANQGSEA. After removal of 4 bases from V and 6 bases from J, the junction contained 2 bases not matched to a gene. This CDR3 comprises 12 residues. In nucleotides, the CDR3 is TGCAGCGTTGGACAGGGGGCGCATGGCTACACCTTC. Translated, it gives CSVGQGAHGYTF.

The V and J genes are TRBV6-1 and TRBJ2-2; 7 positions agree with TRBD1. This CDR3 contains 15 residues. Germline V gives CDR1 MNHNS, CDR2 SASEGT. Trimming at V came to 2 bases and at J to 5 bases, leaving 5 bases not matched to a gene. CDR3 sequence (DNA): TGTGCCAGCAGTGAAAGCCCAGGGGGAACCGGGGAGCTGTTTTTT. Encoded protein: CASSESPGGTGELFF.

This clone has more than one count but fewer than ten. The J gene is TRBJ1-2, the V gene TRBV11-2; no definite D call. V lost 5 bases and J lost 4, with 8 bases in between. There are 12 residues in the CDR3. Germline-derived CDR1 and CDR2 are SGHAT and FQNNGV. Here the CDR3 reads CASSPSIYGYTF. The CDR3 nucleotides are TGTGCCAGCAGCCCGAGCATCTATGGCTACACCTTC. The whole variable domain, remainder taken from reference TRBV11-2 and TRBJ1-2, is EAGVAQSPRYKIIEKRQSVAFWCNPISGHATLYWYQQILGQGPKLLIQFQNNGVVDDSQLPKDRFSAERLKGVDSTLKIQPAKLEDSAVYLCASSPSIYGYTFGSGTRLTVV.

The gene calls are TRBV7-8 and TRBJ1-3; D gene ambiguous. Germline CDR1 and CDR2: SGHVS and FQNEAQ. CDR3 length equals 14 residues. The germline V and J ends were trimmed by 4 bases and 2 bases, with 9 bases remaining between them. The CDR3 coding sequence is TGTGCCAGCAGCTCAGGAACCGCTGGAAACACCATATATTTT. Translating gives CASSSGTAGNTIYF.

The chain couples TRBV7-9 to TRBJ1-3, with a weak D call TRBD1 (5 bases). Germline V gene sequence: CDR1 SEHNR, CDR2 FQNEAQ (reference sequence). The V end lost 5 bases, the J end lost 9 bases, and 26 bases lay between the germline ends. CDR3 length: 17 residues. The CDR3 nucleotides are TGTGCCAGCAGCGGCAATTCAAGACTTCAGGGTGCCGGCACCATATATTTT. Translating gives CASSGNSRLQGAGTIYF.

Only a few counts were recorded for this clone. This chain uses TRBV18 with TRBJ2-5; unclear D gene. Germline V CDR1 and CDR2: KGHSH, LQKENI. Trimming removed 2 bases at V and 2 bases at J, with 6 bases between. CDR3 length: 13 residues. The CDR3 DNA sequence: TGTGCCAGCTCACCAAATCAGCAAGAGACCCAGTACTTC. It translates to CASSPNQQETQYF.

This chain links TRBV6-5 with TRBJ1-1; 7 bases align to TRBD1. This CDR3 contains 15 residues. Germline V CDR1 and CDR2: MNHEY, SVGAGI. Germline trimming cut 2 bases from V and 1 base from J; bases unmatched to any gene: 4. Here the CDR3 reads CASSYTGQENTEAFF. In DNA, the CDR3 is TGTGCCAGCAGTTACACCGGACAGGAGAACACTGAAGCTTTCTTT.

This clone turned up a few times. The rearrangement joins TRBV19 to TRBJ1-6; TRBD1 might be the D (5 bases). CDR1 is LNHDA and CDR2 is SQIVND in the germline V gene (reference sequence). The V and J ends lost 4 bases and 7 bases respectively, with 17 bases between them. This CDR3 has 16 residues. The chain's CDR3 is CASSKTAGLGNSPLHF. CDR3 nucleotide sequence: TGTGCCAGTAGTAAGACCGCGGGACTGGGAAATTCACCCCTCCACTTT.

The chain links TRBV6-1 to TRBJ2-1; TRBD2 aligns across 10 bases. Germline-derived CDR1 and CDR2 are MNHNS and SASEGT. This CDR3 comprises 15 residues. Trimming at V came to 6 bases and at J to 5 bases, leaving 7 bases not matched to a gene. The chain's CDR3 is CASRPLAGVNNEQFF. Here the CDR3 DNA reads TGTGCCAGCAGGCCTCTAGCGGGAGTTAACAATGAGCAGTTCTTC.

Remarks on this clone: At one boundary the junction diverges from the germline segment, which might be a read error. The chain links TRBV6-5 to TRBJ2-2; the D gene is possibly TRBD1 (6 bases). Germline V CDR1 and CDR2: MNHEY, SVGAGI. The CDR3 consists of 10 residues. The CDR3 DNA is TGTGCCAGCAGTCTAGGGGGGCTGTTTTTT. Amino acid sequence: CASSLGGLFF.

This rearrangement joins TRBV18 to TRBJ2-2; 8 bases match TRBD2. The germline CDR1 and CDR2 sequences are KGHSH and LQKENI. V gave up 5 bases and J gave up 2 bases; unmatched junction bases: 4. This CDR3 is built from 15 residues. The CDR3 nucleotides read TGTGCCAGCTCAGTCGGGAGGGCCAACACCGGGGAGCTGTTTTTT. Translation: CASSVGRANTGELFF.

This chain uses TRBV7-8 with TRBJ2-7, with 13 bases lining up with TRBD2. The germline gives CDR1 SGHVS, CDR2 FQNEAQ. This CDR3 spans 15 amino acids. Unmatched junction bases numbered 4, after V lost 5 bases and J lost 3 bases. In DNA form, the CDR3 reads TGTGCCAGCAGCCCCACTAGCGGGAGGGGCTACGAGCAGTACTTC. This translates into CASSPTSGRGYEQYF.

V is TRBV10-3 and J is TRBJ1-6; maybe TRBD1 (6 bases). The V and J ends lost 0 bases and 8 bases respectively, with 11 bases between them. The length of the CDR3 is 15 residues. Germline lookup yields CDR1 ENHRY and CDR2 SYGVKD. Written as DNA, the CDR3 is TGTGCCATCAGTGAGTCGAGAGGGGGAGATTCACCCCTCCACTTT. It is translated as CAISESRGGDSPLHF.

The chain combines TRBV7-2 with TRBJ1-6; D gene ambiguous. Germline assignment: CDR1 SGHTA and CDR2 FQGNSA. CDR3 length: 12 residues. Between the trimmed V and J ends, which lost 3 bases and 10 bases, there was a span of 7 bases. CDR3 protein: CASSFERSPLHF. CDR3 bases: TGTGCCAGCAGCTTCGAGAGGTCACCCCTCCACTTT.

The CDR3: CASSNRQANEKLFF. CDR3 nucleotides: TGTGCCAGTAGTAACAGGCAAGCTAATGAAAAACTGTTTTTT. The rearrangement uses TRBV19 and TRBJ1-4, with D possibly being TRBD1 (5 bases). Germline lookup yields CDR1 LNHDA and CDR2 SQIVND (reference sequence). V was cut by 4 bases and J by 3 bases, with 9 bases left in between. This CDR3 is built from 14 residues.

This chain links TRBV27 with TRBJ2-5; TRBD2 matches at 8 bases. Germline V CDR1 and CDR2: MNHEY, SMNVEV (reference sequence). The CDR3 sequence is 13 residues long. V lost 8 bases and J lost 2; bases outside the gene matches: 4. CDR3 in DNA: TGTGCCAGCTCCGGCGGGGGGCAAGAGACCCAGTACTTC. Its translation is CASSGGGQETQYF.

The chain employs TRBV7-9 and TRBJ2-1; 9 bases align to TRBD2. CDR3 length: 16 residues. Germline V gene lookup returns CDR1 SEHNR and CDR2 FQNEAQ (reference sequence). Unmatched junction bases numbered 13, after V lost 5 bases and J lost 8 bases. The CDR3, as DNA: TGTGCCAGCAGCCACTATGCTAGCGGGAAGAGGGATGAGCAGTTCTTC. Its protein product is CASSHYASGKRDEQFF.

This clone was picked up a small number of times. CDR3 protein: CASSSGLAGGEQFF. CDR3 sequence (DNA): TGTGCCAGCAGCTCAGGACTAGCCGGGGGTGAGCAGTTCTTC. V and J are TRBV7-2 and TRBJ2-1; 8 nucleotides agree with TRBD2. The CDR3 has 14 amino acids. V was clipped by 4 bases and J by 9 bases; unmatched bases: 8. Germline V lookup: CDR1 SGHTA, CDR2 FQGNSA.

V gene TRBV13 combines with J gene TRBJ1-3, with 7 positions matching TRBD1. J lost 0 bases, V lost 2 bases, and 7 bases had no gene match. Germline V CDR1 and CDR2: PRHDT, FYEKMQ (reference sequence). This CDR3 region has 17 residues. The CDR3 nucleotides read TGTGCCAGCAGCTTATCGGGACAGAAGTTCTCTGGAAACACCATATATTTT. It is translated as CASSLSGQKFSGNTIYF.

The chain is built from TRBV9 and TRBJ2-5; tentative D call: TRBD2 (6 bases). The V end was cut by 0 bases, the J end by 2 bases, with 17 bases between. The CDR3 covers 17 residues. CDR1 is SGDLS and CDR2 is YYNGEE in the germline V gene. The DNA of the CDR3 is TGTGCCAGCAGCGTAGGTGAATCGGCGGGGAGACAAGAGACCCAGTACTTC. As protein: CASSVGESAGRQETQYF.

This clone has just one count. This chain uses TRBV7-8 with TRBJ2-1, with 11 bases identical to TRBD2. V lost 0 bases, J lost 9 bases, and 10 bases stayed unmatched. The CDR3 spans 17 residues. Per germline, CDR1 SGHVS and CDR2 FQNEAQ. The CDR3 region has the DNA TGTGCCAGCAGCTTAGCGATGGTAGCGGGAGGGCCGGGTGAGCAGTTCTTC. Its protein is CASSLAMVAGGPGEQFF.

In nucleotides, the CDR3 is TGTGCCAGCAGCTCTGCGGGACCCCTCAATGAGCAGTTCTTC. Translation: CASSSAGPLNEQFF. This chain links TRBV7-8 with TRBJ2-1, with D perhaps TRBD2 (6 bases). V lost 4 bases and J lost 6, with 13 bases in between. Germline CDR1 SGHVS, CDR2 FQNEAQ. The CDR3 has 14 amino acids.

J is TRBJ2-5 and V is TRBV5-1, with 7 nucleotides matching TRBD1. The CDR3 spans 14 residues. V dropped 0 bases and J dropped 1; count of bases not matched to a gene: 0. Germline-derived CDR1 and CDR2 are SGHRS and YFSETQ. This CDR3 is CASSLDRGQETQYF. The DNA for the CDR3 is TGCGCCAGCAGCTTGGACAGGGGCCAAGAGACCCAGTACTTC.

The chain has TRBV27 and TRBJ2-7; TRBD1 matches at 11 bases. V lost 6 bases to trimming and J lost 2 bases; unmatched junction nucleotides: 6. Germline CDR1 and CDR2: MNHEY and SMNVEV (reference sequence). This CDR3 comprises 15 residues. CDR3 region: CASRSGTGGAYEQYF. The CDR3 nucleotides are TGTGCCAGCAGATCCGGGACAGGGGGAGCCTACGAGCAGTACTTC.

The rearrangement joins TRBV5-1 to TRBJ2-5; D uncertain. V lost 0 bases and J 5 bases, leaving 11 bases between the germline ends. Looked up from germline, CDR1 is SGHRS and CDR2 is YFSETQ. This CDR3 is 14 amino acids long. CDR3 residues: CASSLADGVETQYF. The CDR3 coding sequence is TGCGCCAGCAGCTTGGCGGATGGAGTGGAGACCCAGTACTTC.

The chain uses TRBV29-1 and TRBJ1-5, with D hard to call. Deletions cut 4 bases from V and 7 bases from J, with 11 bases between. The germline V gene encodes CDR1 SQVTM and CDR2 ANQGSEA. The CDR3 has 12 amino acids. CDR3 amino acids: CSVAEVGQPQHF. The CDR3 coding sequence is TGCAGCGTTGCCGAGGTTGGGCAGCCCCAGCATTTT.

The chain couples TRBV6-6 to TRBJ2-7, with TRBD1 matching 7 bases. This CDR3 has 13 residues. The germline V gene has CDR1 MNHNY and CDR2 SVGAGI (reference sequence). J gave up 7 bases and V 6 bases, and 9 bases lay outside the gene matches. CDR3: CASSRGQALEQYF. The DNA of the CDR3 is TGTGCCAGCAGCCGTGGACAGGCCCTTGAGCAGTACTTC.